This T cell receptor beta chain was retrieved from a study of control samples from healthy donors and cancer patients. The germline gives CDR1 SNHLY, CDR2 FYNNEI. With 4 bases clipped from V and 6 bases from J, the junction kept 3 bases outside the gene matches. This CDR3 comprises 13 residues. The assay was immunoSEQ multiplex PCR, and TCRdb's table has in-frame clones only and misses some. In the table there are 64,000 or so clones, 92% of which are singletons. The sequenced sample consisted of PBMCs. The source of this sequence is a man in his forties with colorectal cancer. This chain uses TRBV2 with TRBJ1-5; 7 nucleotides line up with TRBD1. For the CDR3, the DNA is TGTGCCAGCAGTGGGCAGGGGGTTCAGCCCCAGCATTTT. It codes for CASSGQGVQPQHF.